The 4 T cell receptor beta chains reported below all come from one sample, sequenced in a study of Graves' ophthalmopathy and Graves' hyperthyroidism. The sequenced template was RNA, covering the TCR beta CDR3 region. First-round RT-PCR employed HTBI primers, with a second-round multiplex PCR after it. TCRdb recomputed calls from the multiplex PCR reads with MiXCR, one row per CDR3 protein. The sample comprises roughly 1.1 million distinct CDR3 sequences, 36% of which are singletons, and roughly 11% rests with the top ten. The source material was peripheral blood or thyroid tissue (not recorded which). Receptors originate from an adult man with Graves' hyperthyroidism.

This clonotype came up many times. This chain uses TRBV24-1 with TRBJ2-2; D is unclear. The CDR3 is made up of 13 amino acids. CDR1 and CDR2 (germline): KGHDR, SFDVKD. Trimming stripped 1 base from V and 8 bases from J, with 7 bases between. CDR3 bases: TGTGCCACCAGTGATTTTGGTGTTGGGGAGCTGTTTTTT. This translates into CATSDFGVGELFF.

This clonotype was recorded a few times. The chain has TRBV7-9 and TRBJ1-6; no firm D call. Germline V gives CDR1 SEHNR, CDR2 FQNEAQ (reference sequence). The CDR3 runs to 14 residues. The V end was cut by 1 base, the J end by 6 bases, with 7 bases between. The DNA for the CDR3 is TGTGCCAGCAGCTTAGAACAGCCTAATTCACCCCTCCACTTT. Translated, it gives CASSLEQPNSPLHF.

The table lists this clonotype with a few counts. The chain combines TRBV6-5 with TRBJ2-5; 8 bases fit TRBD1. The CDR3 contains 14 residues. V shed 10 bases and J 4 bases; nucleotides not matched to a gene: 11. The germline gives CDR1 MNHEY, CDR2 SVGAGI. CDR3 loop: CATEGDRGRETQYF. The CDR3 DNA follows: TGTGCCACCGAGGGCGACAGGGGACGAGAGACCCAGTACTTC.

The V call is TRBV7-9, the J call TRBJ1-2; tentatively, D is TRBD1 (6 bases). Trimming took off 11 bases at V and 8 bases at J, with 24 bases between the two ends. Germline assignment: CDR1 SEHNR and CDR2 FQNEAQ (reference sequence). The CDR3 runs to 14 residues. The chain's CDR3 is CAGGLMVGAMGYTF. CDR3 bases: TGTGCCGGCGGCCTTATGGTGGGGGCGATGGGCTACACCTTC.